The rows below give T cell receptor beta chains drawn from one sample of a study of vaccination and CD4 T cells after COVID-19. In TCRdb, the PCR reads were re-called with MiXCR into one record per CDR3 protein. The repertoire holds approximately 15,000 distinct CDR3 sequences, about 50% seen once, with around a tenth in the top ten. For these receptors, no antigen is known. The sequenced sample was CD4+ T cells from blood, cultured in vitro. The receptors derive from a human donor who had recovered from COVID-19. The CDR3 runs from the conserved cysteine through the conserved F or W. The order of the fields is D gene, V gene, clone size, J gene, CDR3 DNA, CDR3 protein. A D gene is named only where the DNA matches it firmly. The listing skips clone size in some rows; elsewhere it reads once, few, many or a size class.

D gene: TRBD1; V gene: TRBV11-2; clone size: NA; J gene: TRBJ2-5; CDR3 DNA: TGTGCCAGCAGCTCACTTAGGGGGTTGGCCGGGGACAGGGCAGTCCGGTACTTC; CDR3 protein: CASSSLRGLAGDRAVRYF
D gene: NA; V gene: TRBV19; clone size: NA; J gene: TRBJ2-1; CDR3 DNA: TGTGCCAGTAGTACGGGGAAAGGGTACAATGAGCAGTTCTTC; CDR3 protein: CASSTGKGYNEQFF
D gene: TRBD2; V gene: TRBV10-3; clone size: NA; J gene: TRBJ2-3; CDR3 DNA: TGTGCCATCAGTGCCTTACTAGCGGGGGGGGCAGATACGCAGTATTTT; CDR3 protein: CAISALLAGGADTQYF
D gene: NA; V gene: TRBV27; clone size: NA; J gene: TRBJ1-2; CDR3 DNA: TGTGCCAGCAGTCGCTCGGGGACGGCTAACTATGGCTACACCTTC; CDR3 protein: CASSRSGTANYGYTF
D gene: NA; V gene: TRBV27; clone size: NA; J gene: TRBJ2-3; CDR3 DNA: TGTGCCAGCAAACTCCTAGCGCCGGGCACAGATACGCAGTATTTT; CDR3 protein: CASKLLAPGTDTQYF
D gene: NA; V gene: TRBV28; clone size: NA; J gene: TRBJ2-2; CDR3 DNA: TGTGCCAGCAGTTTGCGGCCACGTGGTTCCGGGGAGCTGTTTTTT; CDR3 protein: CASSLRPRGSGELFF
D gene: NA; V gene: TRBV7-2; clone size: few; J gene: TRBJ1-2; CDR3 DNA: TGTGCCAGCAGCTTACTGGGGGCCCGAGGCTACACCTTC; CDR3 protein: CASSLLGARGYTF
D gene: NA; V gene: TRBV28; clone size: few; J gene: TRBJ1-6; CDR3 DNA: TGTGCCAGCAGTCGCACCGGGACACACGATTCACCCCTCCACTTT; CDR3 protein: CASSRTGTHDSPLHF
D gene: NA; V gene: TRBV7-9; clone size: few; J gene: TRBJ2-3; CDR3 DNA: TGTGCCAGCAGCCCTGAAACAGATACGCAGTATTTT; CDR3 protein: CASSPETDTQYF
D gene: NA; V gene: TRBV21-1; clone size: NA; J gene: TRBJ1-5; CDR3 DNA: TGTGCCAGCAGCAAAGCACCAGGGGCAAATCAGCCCCAGCATTTT; CDR3 protein: CASSKAPGANQPQHF
D gene: NA; V gene: TRBV27; clone size: few; J gene: TRBJ1-5; CDR3 DNA: TGTGCCAGCAGTTTAATGGTGGATCAGCCCCAGCATTTT; CDR3 protein: CASSLMVDQPQHF
D gene: NA; V gene: TRBV7-8; clone size: NA; J gene: TRBJ2-3; CDR3 DNA: TGTGCCAGCAGCCATGAAGGTCGGGATACGCAGTATTTT; CDR3 protein: CASSHEGRDTQYF
D gene: TRBD1; V gene: TRBV7-9; clone size: NA; J gene: TRBJ2-1; CDR3 DNA: TGTGCCAGCAGCTACCGACAGGGGGCTTACAATGAGCAGTTCTTC; CDR3 protein: CASSYRQGAYNEQFF
D gene: NA; V gene: TRBV12-3/TRBV12-4; clone size: medium-sized; J gene: TRBJ1-5; CDR3 DNA: TGTGCCAGCAGTTTTTCGGGTGGGCTAACGTCCCAGCATTTT; CDR3 protein: CASSFSGGLTSQHF
D gene: NA; V gene: TRBV11-2; clone size: once; J gene: TRBJ2-7; CDR3 DNA: TGTGCCAGCAGCTTAGAGCGCGCCTACGAGCAGTACTTC; CDR3 protein: CASSLERAYEQYF
D gene: NA; V gene: TRBV6-1; clone size: few; J gene: TRBJ1-6; CDR3 DNA: TGTGCCAGCAGCGCGACCGGCAATTCACCCCTCCACTTT; CDR3 protein: CASSATGNSPLHF
D gene: NA; V gene: TRBV20-1; clone size: NA; J gene: TRBJ2-5; CDR3 DNA: TGCAGTGCTAGAGATCTGGTCGTCGGGGCTCCGACCCAGTACTTC; CDR3 protein: CSARDLVVGAPTQYF
D gene: NA; V gene: TRBV20-1; clone size: once; J gene: TRBJ2-1; CDR3 DNA: TGCAGTGCTAGAGACCCGGGTCCTTCGATCAATGAGCAGTTCTTC; CDR3 protein: CSARDPGPSINEQFF
D gene: NA; V gene: TRBV28; clone size: NA; J gene: TRBJ1-6; CDR3 DNA: TGTGCCAGCAGTTTACAGGGACGGTCACCCCTCCACTTT; CDR3 protein: CASSLQGRSPLHF
D gene: NA; V gene: TRBV21-1; clone size: medium-sized; J gene: TRBJ1-5; CDR3 DNA: TGTGCCAGCAGCAAAGACGCAGGTAGCAATCAGCCCCAGCATTTT; CDR3 protein: CASSKDAGSNQPQHF
D gene: NA; V gene: TRBV11-3; clone size: NA; J gene: TRBJ2-5; CDR3 DNA: TGTGCCAGCAGCCCCCGCAGGGGGGGAGACTATCGAGAGACCCAGCACTTC; CDR3 protein: CASSPRRGGDYRETQHF
D gene: TRBD1; V gene: TRBV6-1; clone size: NA; J gene: TRBJ2-2; CDR3 DNA: TGTGCCAGTACAGGGGACAGGGAGCTGTTTTTT; CDR3 protein: CASTGDRELFF